The 20 T cell receptor beta chains reported below all come from one sample, sequenced in a study of early T cells in non-severe SARS-CoV-2 infection (dated by TCRdb to the early 2020s). Library generation was performed with 5' RACE. Sequencing used a NextSeq 500. TCRdb ran its own pipeline on the public reads, namely fastp trimming at Q25 and MiXCR clone calling, and kept in-frame beta chains. Under each unique CDR3 protein, matching rows form one entry showing the most common genes and DNA. For this sample the table gives 81,000 or so distinct CDR3 sequences, of which approximately 12% were detected only once. Of the sample, around 3.6% is held by the ten largest clones. Sequenced material: whole blood. The origin of the receptors is an adult who was a healthcare worker with PCR-confirmed SARS-CoV-2 infection or an uninfected control (not recorded which).

There are a few counts of this clonotype. This rearrangement joins TRBV20-1 to TRBJ1-2; tentatively, D is TRBD1 (5 bases). The CDR3 extends over 13 amino acids. Germline lookup yields CDR1 DFQATT and CDR2 SNEGSKA (reference sequence). V shed 4 bases and J shed 2 bases, with 11 bases lying between them. The CDR3 loop is CSATDSVNYGYTF. CDR3 in DNA: TGCAGTGCTACCGACAGCGTGAACTATGGCTACACCTTC.

This clonotype was seen more than once but under ten times. The rearrangement uses TRBV20-1 and TRBJ2-1; a possible D gene is TRBD2 (5 bases). The CDR3 consists of 13 residues. The germline CDR1 and CDR2 sequences are DFQATT and SNEGSKA (reference sequence). Trimming removed 3 bases from V and 3 bases from J, with 9 bases in between. The CDR3 spells CSASRGNYNEQFF. In nucleotides, the CDR3 is TGCAGTGCTAGCCGGGGAAACTACAATGAGCAGTTCTTC.

This clonotype was seen a few times. The chain links TRBV10-3 to TRBJ1-1; 7 nucleotides match TRBD1. This CDR3 is 16 amino acids long. V dropped 5 bases and J dropped 0; count of bases not matched to a gene: 9. CDR1 is ENHRY, CDR2 SYGVKD, per germline. The CDR3 here is CAISNLDRSMNTEAFF. CDR3 coding DNA: TGTGCCATCAGTAATTTGGACAGGTCCATGAACACTGAAGCTTTCTTT.

This clonotype was observed many times. The V gene is TRBV20-1, the J gene TRBJ2-1; tentative D call: TRBD2 (5 bases). This CDR3 is 16 amino acids long. Per germline, CDR1 DFQATT and CDR2 SNEGSKA (reference sequence). The V end was cut by 6 bases, the J end by 9 bases, with 27 bases between. CDR3 in amino acids: CSAKPLISVEWGEQFF. CDR3 DNA: TGCAGTGCCAAACCTCTGATTAGCGTCGAGTGGGGTGAGCAGTTCTTC.

This clonotype was seen only once. In this CDR3 the conserved last residue, phenylalanine or tryptophan, is missing, so a read error is likely. The chain links TRBV29-1 to TRBJ1-1; weak D call: TRBD1 (5 bases). V was cut by 3 bases and J by 4 bases, with 6 bases left in between. Germline CDR1 SQVTM, CDR2 ANQGSEA. This CDR3 is 11 amino acids long. The CDR3 DNA is TGCAGCGTTGATGGGGCCACTGAAGCTTTCTTA. Residues: CSVDGATEAFL.

This clonotype was seen repeatedly, ten times or more. The genes are TRBV11-2 and TRBJ1-3; D is undetermined. The V and J ends lost 5 bases and 4 bases respectively, with 15 bases between them. This CDR3 spans 15 amino acids. Germline V gene lookup returns CDR1 SGHAT and CDR2 FQNNGV. DNA for the CDR3: TGTGCCAGCAGCCAGAGGCCAGGAAACGGAAACACCATATATTTT. Translating it yields CASSQRPGNGNTIYF.

This rearrangement joins TRBV29-1 to TRBJ1-1; D is uncertain. Trimming shortened V by 7 bases and J by 0 bases, and 12 bases separated the two germline ends. The CDR3 length is 13 residues. Germline V CDR1 and CDR2: SQVTM, ANQGSEA. CDR3 loop: CSGRTSMNTEAFF. DNA for the CDR3: TGCAGCGGCAGGACTTCCATGAACACTGAAGCTTTCTTT.

A few counts support this clonotype. This chain connects TRBV18 to TRBJ1-3; D uncertain. The germline V and J ends were trimmed by 3 bases and 0 bases, with 15 bases remaining between them. The germline V gene has CDR1 KGHSH and CDR2 LQKENI. This CDR3 contains 17 residues. Here the CDR3 DNA reads TGTGCCAGCTCACCCCAGGACGGATTTTACTCTGGAAACACCATATATTTT. As protein: CASSPQDGFYSGNTIYF.

The chain is built from TRBV5-1 and TRBJ2-4; D gene ambiguous. The V end lost 4 bases, the J end lost 4 bases, and 9 bases lay between the germline ends. This CDR3 spans 13 amino acids. Germline CDR1 SGHRS, CDR2 YFSETQ. The CDR3 DNA is TGCGCCAGCAGCCTGGACCCTAAAAACATTCAGTACTTC. It translates to CASSLDPKNIQYF.

This chain's CDR3 is CASREIGRQTIGELFF. DNA for the CDR3: TGTGCCAGTAGGGAGATCGGCAGGCAGACCATCGGGGAGCTGTTTTTT. The chain links TRBV19 to TRBJ2-2; no reliable D call. Germline values: CDR1 LNHDA, CDR2 SQIVND (reference sequence). V dropped 6 bases and J dropped 7 bases, with 21 bases sitting between them. The CDR3 has 16 amino acids.

This clonotype has a handful of counts. This sequence joins TRBV10-1 and TRBJ2-5, with 8 bases matching TRBD2. This CDR3 has 15 residues. CDR1 is WNHNN and CDR2 is SYGVQD in the germline V gene (reference sequence). V gave up 5 bases and J gave up 5 bases; unmatched junction bases: 10. CDR3 in amino acids: CASSPRTSREETQYF. The CDR3 DNA sequence: TGCGCCAGCAGTCCTCGGACTAGCCGGGAGGAGACCCAGTACTTC.

This clonotype was detected many times. The rearrangement uses TRBV7-2 and TRBJ2-1; 8 nucleotides line up with TRBD2. CDR3 length: 16 residues. V lost 1 base, J lost 4 bases, and 6 bases stayed unmatched. The V gene's germline CDR1 is SGHTA and CDR2 FQGNSA. CDR3 DNA sequence: TGTGCCAGCAGCTTAGTAGCGGGATCCCTATACAATGAGCAGTTCTTC. Translation gives CASSLVAGSLYNEQFF. The full variable domain, rest sourced from reference TRBV7-2 and TRBJ2-1, is GAGVSQSPSNKVTEKGKDVELRCDPISGHTALYWYRQSLGQGLEFLIYFQGNSAPDKSGLPSDRFSAERTGGSVSTLTIQRTQQEDSAVYLCASSLVAGSLYNEQFFGPGTRLTVL.

The chain employs TRBV28 and TRBJ2-3, with D perhaps assigned TRBD1 or TRBD2 (5 bases each). CDR1 is MDHEN, CDR2 SYDVKM, per germline. The V and J ends lost 3 bases and 2 bases respectively, with 9 bases between them. The CDR3 sequence is 14 residues long. CDR3 nucleotides: TGTGCCAGCAGTTTGATGGGGGACACAGATACGCAGTATTTT. Residues: CASSLMGDTDTQYF.

The V and J genes are TRBV7-9 and TRBJ2-3; 7 bases are shared with TRBD1. CDR3 length: 14 amino acids. In germline, CDR1 is SEHNR, CDR2 FQNEAQ (reference sequence). J gave up 4 bases and V 4 bases, and 5 bases lay outside the gene matches. This CDR3 reads CASSSGTASDTQYF. The DNA for the CDR3 is TGTGCCAGCAGCTCCGGGACAGCGTCAGATACGCAGTATTTT. The variable domain in full, completed from reference TRBV7-9 and TRBJ2-3, reads DTGVSQNPRHKITKRGQNVTFRCDPISEHNRLYWYRQTLGQGPEFLTYFQNEAQLEKSRLLSDRFSAERPKGSFSTLEIQRTEQGDSAMYLCASSSGTASDTQYFGPGTRLTVL.

The gene calls are TRBV20-1 and TRBJ2-4; D not resolved. The V end lost 8 bases, the J end lost 3 bases, and 14 bases lay between the germline ends. There are 13 residues in the CDR3. CDR1 is DFQATT, CDR2 SNEGSKA, per germline (reference sequence). The CDR3 nucleotides read TGCAGTCCTTCGGTGGCGGACAAAAACATTCAGTACTTC. The encoded protein is CSPSVADKNIQYF.

This chain links TRBV20-1 with TRBJ1-1, with D perhaps matching TRBD1 (6 bases). Deletions cut 5 bases from V and 5 bases from J, with 9 bases between. Per germline, CDR1 DFQATT and CDR2 SNEGSKA (reference sequence). This CDR3 spans 11 amino acids. CDR3 in DNA: TGCAGTGCTGGAGGACAGACTGAAGCTTTCTTT. It codes for CSAGGQTEAFF.

In this sample, this clonotype turned up a few times. This sequence joins TRBV7-9 and TRBJ2-1, with a tentative D call TRBD1 (6 bases). Germline CDR1 is SEHNR and CDR2 is FQNEAQ (reference sequence). Trimming removed 5 bases from V and 5 bases from J, with 19 bases in between. This CDR3 spans 16 amino acids. The DNA for the CDR3 is TGTGCCAGCAGCCCTACCTTAGGGGGTACAGACAATGAGCAGTTCTTC. This encodes CASSPTLGGTDNEQFF. Filled out from reference TRBV7-9 and TRBJ2-1, the complete variable domain reads DTGVSQNPRHKITKRGQNVTFRCDPISEHNRLYWYRQTLGQGPEFLTYFQNEAQLEKSRLLSDRFSAERPKGSFSTLEIQRTEQGDSAMYLCASSPTLGGTDNEQFFGPGTRLTVL.

CDR3 protein: CASRRNREREKLFF. CDR3 bases: TGTGCCAGCAGGCGCAACAGGGAACGTGAAAAACTGTTTTTT. This chain links TRBV6-4 with TRBJ1-4, with D perhaps matching TRBD1 (6 bases). The CDR3 runs to 14 residues. Germline-derived CDR1 and CDR2 are MRHNA and SNTAGT. Trimming shortened V by 6 bases and J by 7 bases, and 15 bases separated the two germline ends.

In this sample, this clonotype turned up many times. The CDR3 region has the DNA TGTGCCAGCAGTTTCTGGGGACAGGGCAGCAATCAGCCCCAGCATTTT. Its protein is CASSFWGQGSNQPQHF. The J gene is TRBJ1-5, the V gene TRBV28, with TRBD1 matching over 9 bases. The junction had 4 bases not matched to a gene; V was cut back by 3 bases and J by 1 base. Germline-derived CDR1 and CDR2 are MDHEN and SYDVKM. This CDR3 is 16 amino acids long.

This clonotype occurred many times. The chain employs TRBV5-1 and TRBJ1-6; D gene ambiguous. CDR1 and CDR2 from the germline V gene are SGHRS and YFSETQ. Trimming removed 0 bases from V and 10 bases from J, with 14 bases in between. The CDR3 runs to 15 residues. CDR3 amino acids: CASSLAVEVGSPLHF. In DNA form, the CDR3 reads TGCGCCAGCAGCTTGGCCGTGGAGGTAGGGTCACCCCTCCACTTT.